This passage covers 21 T cell receptor beta chains from one sample sequenced in a study of metastatic and nonmetastatic thyroid tumors. No treatment had been given to any patient before thyroid surgery. TCRdb ran MiXCR on the PCR reads. The sample has 30,000 to 40,000 clones, about 13% seen once. The sequenced sample consisted of blood. The receptors stem from a female donor with papillary thyroid cancer or a benign thyroid nodule (not recorded which). Some clones in this sample may be carry-over from other donors' samples.

The genes are TRBV12-3 or TRBV12-4 and TRBJ1-2; D is undetermined. The ends were cut back, 5 bases at V and 8 bases at J, with 12 bases in the middle. This CDR3 contains 12 residues. CDR3 sequence: CASSSGGRGYTF. The CDR3 bases are TGTGCCAGCAGTAGCGGAGGCCGAGGCTACACCTTC.

The chain has TRBV6-1 and TRBJ2-7, with D tentatively TRBD2 (5 bases). This CDR3 region has 13 residues. Germline V gene sequence: CDR1 MNHNS, CDR2 SASEGT. V was cut by 5 bases and J by 0 bases, with 8 bases left in between. The CDR3 nucleotides are TGTGCCAGCAGTTCCGGGGTCTCCTACGAGCAGTACTTC. Protein product: CASSSGVSYEQYF.

In its sample, this clone was seen many times. The V gene is TRBV20-1, the J gene TRBJ1-2; D gene unclear. Germline lookup yields CDR1 DFQATT and CDR2 SNEGSKA (reference sequence). Trimming stripped 6 bases from V and 6 bases from J, with 14 bases between. CDR3 length: 12 amino acids. Here the CDR3 DNA reads TGCAGTGCAATGAGGCAGCTAGATGGCTACACCTTC. Protein: CSAMRQLDGYTF.

This clone was observed at least ten times. The same CDR3 arises from other DNA sequences in this sample as well. This chain's CDR3 is CSAAPGTGDYGYTF. CDR3 DNA sequence: TGCAGTGCTGCCCCCGGGACAGGGGACTATGGCTACACCTTC. V usage is TRBV20-1 and J usage is TRBJ1-2; 10 bases are shared with TRBD1. The CDR3 has 14 residues. Germline loops: CDR1 DFQATT, CDR2 SNEGSKA (reference sequence). Unmatched junction bases numbered 6, after V lost 5 bases and J lost 3 bases.

This clone occurred many times. The chain couples TRBV6-2 or TRBV6-3 to TRBJ2-1; 12 nucleotides agree with TRBD2. Per germline, CDR1 MNHEY and CDR2 SVGEGT. V trimming: 6 bases; J trimming: 9 bases; junction bases outside the gene matches: 9. The CDR3 is 15 residues long. The chain's CDR3 is CASSLVTSGRSEQFF. CDR3 coding DNA: TGTGCCAGCAGCCTCGTTACTAGCGGGAGGAGTGAGCAGTTCTTC.

This clone came up many times. The rearrangement links TRBV10-3 to TRBJ1-3; D is unresolved. Germline CDR1 is ENHRY and CDR2 is SYGVKD. With 2 bases removed from V and 0 bases from J, the gap between germline ends came to 8 bases. The CDR3 sequence is 15 residues long. Here the CDR3 DNA reads TGTGCCATCAGTGAGATCGCGGCCTCTGGAAACACCATATATTTT. It specifies CAISEIAASGNTIYF.

This clone showed up just a few times. The junction departs from germline at one end; a sequencing error may be responsible. Other DNA sequences in the same sample also yield this CDR3. This CDR3 reads CASLGGGTGGFKLFF. CDR3 bases: TGTGCCTCCCTAGGTGGAGGGACAGGGGGCTTCAAACTTTTTTTT. The chain combines TRBV6-1 with TRBJ1-4, with 12 bases matching TRBD1. The CDR3 is 15 amino acids. Germline lookup yields CDR1 MNHNS and CDR2 SASEGT.

This clone was picked up a small number of times. This sequence joins TRBV7-6 and TRBJ2-1; either TRBD1 or TRBD2 may fit D (6 bases each). Between the trimmed V and J ends, which lost 1 base and 8 bases, there was a span of 21 bases. Germline values: CDR1 SGHVS, CDR2 FNYEAQ. The CDR3 runs to 17 residues. CDR3 coding DNA: TGTGCCAGCAGCTTAGGTAGGGGGGCCAGGCCAGGCTATGAGCAGTTCTTC. As protein: CASSLGRGARPGYEQFF.

The chain uses TRBV2 and TRBJ1-1; D is undetermined. V lost 7 bases to trimming and J lost 4 bases, with 10 bases between them. This CDR3 spans 12 amino acids. CDR1 is SNHLY and CDR2 is FYNNEI in the germline V gene. In nucleotides, the CDR3 is TGTGCCAGCATGGGTAGGATCACTGAAGCTTTCTTT. Amino acids: CASMGRITEAFF.

This clone has a count of ten or more. The genes are TRBV6-6 and TRBJ1-2, with 10 bases lining up with TRBD1. The trim removed 0 bases at V and 4 bases at J, leaving 8 bases unmatched. The germline V gene has CDR1 MNHNY and CDR2 SVGAGI (reference sequence). The CDR3 runs to 17 residues. CDR3 DNA sequence: TGTGCCAGCAGTTACTCTGTTCGGGACAGGGGATTCTATGGCTACACCTTC. Translated: CASSYSVRDRGFYGYTF.

In its sample, this clone was seen many times. The J gene is TRBJ2-1, the V gene TRBV6-4; D not certain. The CDR3 runs 13 residues. The germline V gene has CDR1 MRHNA and CDR2 SNTAGT. V was cut by 2 bases and J by 6 bases, with 8 bases left in between. In nucleotides, the CDR3 is TGTGCCAGCAGTGACGGTCCGGCCAATGAGCAGTTCTTC. As protein: CASSDGPANEQFF.

Ten or more counts support this clone. This chain uses TRBV10-1 with TRBJ1-1; no reliable D call. The germline V gene has CDR1 WNHNN and CDR2 SYGVQD (reference sequence). The CDR3 contains 14 residues. V was shortened by 0 bases and J by 3 bases, with 8 bases between the two germline ends. The CDR3 nucleotides are TGCGCCAGCAGTGAGTCGACACGATACACTGAAGCTTTCTTT. Translating it yields CASSESTRYTEAFF.

This clone was seen many times. DNA for the CDR3: TGTGCCTGGGGGGCGGGGGACAATCAGCCCCAGCATTTT. Translating gives CAWGAGDNQPQHF. The chain recombines TRBV30 with TRBJ1-5, with a possible D match to TRBD1 (5 bases). The CDR3 consists of 13 residues. CDR1 and CDR2 from the germline V gene are GTSNPN and SVGIG (reference sequence). Trimming pared 5 bases from V and 3 bases from J, leaving 11 bases between.

This clone was counted ten times or more. The gene calls are TRBV11-2 and TRBJ1-4; D uncertain. Trimming removed 5 bases at V and 6 bases at J, with 4 bases between. This CDR3 region has 11 residues. The germline V gene encodes CDR1 SGHAT and CDR2 FQNNGV. The DNA of the CDR3 is TGTGCCAGCAGCCTTCATGAAAAACTGTTTTTT. Amino acids: CASSLHEKLFF.

This clone was seen more than once but under ten times. The chain combines TRBV6-1 with TRBJ2-7, with D possibly being TRBD2 (6 bases). The CDR3 consists of 16 residues. Trimming cost V 4 bases and J 3 bases, with 19 bases left between them. Germline lookup yields CDR1 MNHNS and CDR2 SASEGT. The CDR3 reads CASSGPFAGCGYEQYF. The CDR3 nucleotides read TGTGCCAGCAGTGGACCCTTTGCGGGATGTGGCTACGAGCAGTACTTC.

This clone showed up many times. In the same sample, other DNA sequences code for this CDR3. The V call is TRBV4-2, the J call TRBJ2-2; D remains ambiguous. The V gene lost 0 bases and the J gene lost 4 bases, with 15 bases spanning the gap. This CDR3 comprises 17 residues. The germline V gene encodes CDR1 LGHNA and CDR2 YNFKEQ. The chain's CDR3 is CASSQDHAPRATGELFF. The CDR3, as DNA: TGTGCCAGCAGCCAAGATCATGCACCACGAGCCACCGGGGAGCTGTTTTTT.

At least ten counts were recorded for this clone. The chain joins TRBV10-3 to TRBJ1-1; perhaps TRBD1 as D (5 bases). Per germline, CDR1 ENHRY and CDR2 SYGVKD. The CDR3 runs 17 residues. The ends were cut back, 3 bases at V and 2 bases at J, with 19 bases in the middle. CDR3 nucleotides: TGTGCCATCAGTGACCCACAAGGGCAGGGCTTAAACACTGAAGCTTTCTTT. This sequence encodes CAISDPQGQGLNTEAFF.

This clone has ten or more counts. The V call is TRBV27, the J call TRBJ1-3, with D perhaps TRBD1 (5 bases). The CDR3 runs 14 residues. Germline CDR1 MNHEY, CDR2 SMNVEV (reference sequence). Between the trimmed V and J ends, which lost 6 bases and 0 bases, there was a span of 9 bases. The CDR3: CASSPGDSGNTIYF. Here the CDR3 DNA reads TGTGCCAGCAGCCCGGGGGACTCTGGAAACACCATATATTTT.

This clone was recorded many times. The rearrangement joins TRBV5-1 to TRBJ1-1; D call uncertain. The germline V and J ends were trimmed by 0 bases and 0 bases, with 9 bases remaining between them. CDR1 is SGHRS, CDR2 YFSETQ, per germline. The CDR3 contains 15 residues. CDR3 DNA sequence: TGCGCCAGCAGCTTGGCCGGGTTCATGAACACTGAAGCTTTCTTT. Translating gives CASSLAGFMNTEAFF.

The chain couples TRBV7-9 to TRBJ2-1, with D hard to call. CDR3 size: 14 residues. Trimming removed 2 bases at V and 6 bases at J, with 11 bases between. CDR1 and CDR2 (germline): SEHNR, FQNEAQ (reference sequence). This CDR3 is CASSLSVTSNEQFF. The CDR3 DNA reads TGTGCCAGCAGCTTATCAGTTACCAGCAATGAGCAGTTCTTC.

This clone qualifies as medium-sized. This chain joins TRBV12-3 or TRBV12-4 and TRBJ2-7; D gene unclear. The CDR3 extends over 13 amino acids. The V and J ends lost 8 bases and 2 bases respectively, with 13 bases between them. The CDR3 sequence is CASGPRQAYEQYF. For the CDR3, the DNA is TGTGCCAGCGGTCCGAGACAAGCCTACGAGCAGTACTTC.